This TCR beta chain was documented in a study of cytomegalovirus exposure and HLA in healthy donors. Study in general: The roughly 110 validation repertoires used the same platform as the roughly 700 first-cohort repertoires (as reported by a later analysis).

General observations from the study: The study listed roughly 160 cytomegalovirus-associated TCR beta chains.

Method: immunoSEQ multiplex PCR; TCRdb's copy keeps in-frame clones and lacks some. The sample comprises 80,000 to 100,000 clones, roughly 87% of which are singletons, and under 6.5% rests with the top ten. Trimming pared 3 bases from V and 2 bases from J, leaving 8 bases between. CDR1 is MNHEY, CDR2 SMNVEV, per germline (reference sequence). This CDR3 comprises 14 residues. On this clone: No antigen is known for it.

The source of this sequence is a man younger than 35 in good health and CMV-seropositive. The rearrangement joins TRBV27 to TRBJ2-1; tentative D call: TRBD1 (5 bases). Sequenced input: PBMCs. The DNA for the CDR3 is TGTGCCAGCAGTTTGGACACTACCTACAATGAGCAGTTCTTC. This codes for CASSLDTTYNEQFF.